This TCR beta chain was recovered during a study of T cell responses to AZD1222 COVID-19 vaccine. Study as a whole: Second-dose schedules of about 4 or about 12 weeks were combined.

About this clone: Antigen unknown. An end of the junction differs from the germline gene, which may be a read error.

Points from the study as a whole: In a largely white British group with more females than males, clonal diversity was possibly underestimated. In the spike-specific TCR repertoire, nearly half reportedly target unmutated variant regions.

The assay was immunoSEQ multiplex PCR, and TCRdb's table has in-frame clones only and misses some. There are roughly 120,000 clones in the sample; over 75% occur only once, and about 6.2% lies in the top ten. The source is an adult in good health. Specimen: peripheral blood, collected on day 0 of AZD1222 vaccination.

This chain's CDR3 is CASSPSGQGSMWVF. CDR3 in DNA: TGTGCCAGCTCACCCTCTGGACAGGGCTCGATGTGGGTCTTC. The V and J genes are TRBV18 and TRBJ2-7; TRBD1 agrees at 8 bases. CDR1 is KGHSH, CDR2 LQKENI, per germline. CDR3 length: 14 amino acids.